These 21 T cell receptor beta chains were all obtained from the same sample, sequenced in a study of OX40 agonist ivuxolimab in advanced cancers. Clones were sequenced by immunoSEQ multiplex PCR, and TCRdb holds only the in-frame ones, with some missing. The table has tens of thousands of clones, 91% seen once; the top ten hold 3% to 4%. The material was CD4+ or CD8+ T cells sorted from blood, obtained in a trial of the OX40 agonist ivuxolimab. The source is an adult with an advanced solid tumor such as melanoma, head and neck, liver or kidney cancer.

This clone showed up just a few times. The genes are TRBV28 and TRBJ2-7; 8 positions match TRBD2. Germline values: CDR1 MDHEN, CDR2 SYDVKM. This CDR3 has 16 amino acids. V lost 3 bases and J lost 4; bases outside the gene matches: 11. CDR3 sequence reads: CASSFPSGRGGYEQYF. CDR3 coding DNA: TGTGCCAGCAGTTTCCCAAGCGGGAGAGGAGGTTACGAGCAGTACTTC.

This clone was observed a single time. J is TRBJ2-1 and V is TRBV15, with D perhaps TRBD2 (5 bases). Germline CDR1 and CDR2: LNHNV and YYDKDF (reference sequence). V was cut by 6 bases and J by 5 bases, with 11 bases left in between. The CDR3 length is 13 residues. The CDR3 region has the DNA TGTGCCACCAGACGGAGGTCGGACAATGAGCAGTTCTTC. It is translated as CATRRRSDNEQFF. The variable domain in full, with the rest retrieved from reference TRBV15 and TRBJ2-1, is DAMVIQNPRYQVTQFGKPVTLSCSQTLNHNVMYWYQQKSSQAPKLLFHYYDKDFNNEADTPDNFQSRRPNTSFCFLDIRSPGLGDTAMYLCATRRRSDNEQFFGPGTRLTVL.

CDR3 loop: CASSGGTVVSGANVLTF. CDR3 nucleotide sequence: TGTGCCAGCAGTGGGGGGACAGTTGTCTCTGGGGCCAACGTCCTGACTTTC. V and J are TRBV6-1 and TRBJ2-6; 7 nucleotides align to TRBD1. Trimming at V came to 4 bases and at J to 0 bases, leaving 6 bases not matched to a gene. The CDR3 consists of 17 residues. Germline CDR1 MNHNS, CDR2 SASEGT.

This chain's CDR3 is CASSQDRRRTDTQYF. CDR3 DNA: TGTGCCAGCAGCCAGGACAGGAGACGCACAGATACGCAGTATTTT. The chain is built from TRBV7-9 and TRBJ2-3, with 7 bases matching TRBD1. CDR3 length equals 15 residues. The trim removed 5 bases at V and 1 base at J, leaving 6 bases unmatched. Germline loops: CDR1 SEHNR, CDR2 FQNEAQ (reference sequence).

The chain joins TRBV21-1 to TRBJ2-3; TRBD1, the table's D call, was not compared with the DNA. TRBV21-1 is deemed a pseudogene. The CDR3 spans 14 residues. CDR3 in amino acids: CASSKDRGLDTQYF. In DNA, the CDR3 is TGTGCCAGCAGCAAAGACAGGGGGCTGGATACGCAGTATTTT.

The gene calls are TRBV9 and TRBJ2-1, with D perhaps matching TRBD2 (6 bases). Germline V lookup: CDR1 SGDLS, CDR2 YYNGEE. V lost 3 bases and J 1 base, leaving 8 bases between the germline ends. The CDR3 totals 14 residues. The DNA for the CDR3 is TGTGCCAGCAGCGACGGGAGTTCCTACAATGAGCAGTTCTTC. Its translation: CASSDGSSYNEQFF.

This chain connects TRBV9 to TRBJ2-3, with 11 bases lining up with TRBD2. V gave up 3 bases and J gave up 2 bases; unmatched junction bases: 8. The CDR3 totals 17 residues. The germline gives CDR1 SGDLS, CDR2 YYNGEE. In DNA, the CDR3 is TGTGCCAGCAGCGACGGGACTAGCGGCAGTCTCACAGATACGCAGTATTTT. This translates into CASSDGTSGSLTDTQYF.

The chain employs TRBV28 and TRBJ2-5, with 8 bases matching TRBD2. Trimming at V came to 5 bases and at J to 4 bases, leaving 15 bases not matched to a gene. In germline, CDR1 is MDHEN, CDR2 SYDVKM. This CDR3 is 17 amino acids long. The CDR3 nucleotides read TGTGCCAGCAGTGGATACTTGGTAGCGGGAAGAGGAGAGACCCAGTACTTC. Translated, it gives CASSGYLVAGRGETQYF.

This clone showed up just once. The chain combines TRBV5-6 with TRBJ1-1; D call uncertain. The CDR3 consists of 15 residues. The germline V gene has CDR1 SGHDT and CDR2 YYEEEE. V was cut by 1 base and J by 9 bases, with 19 bases left in between. CDR3 nucleotide sequence: TGTGCCAGCAGCTTGCTTTCGCCCCTGAGGCGCCAAGCTTTCTTT. This codes for CASSLLSPLRRQAFF.

The gene calls are TRBV19 and TRBJ2-2; D unresolved. V was pared by 1 base and J by 5 bases, with 8 bases between. The CDR3 runs 14 residues. Germline loops: CDR1 LNHDA, CDR2 SQIVND (reference sequence). The CDR3, as DNA: TGTGCCAGTAGTATAGGGGTTAGGACCGGGGAGCTGTTTTTT. Residues: CASSIGVRTGELFF.

The V gene is TRBV9, the J gene TRBJ1-1; weak D call: TRBD1 (6 bases). The CDR3 sequence is 13 residues long. The V gene lost 0 bases and the J gene lost 4 bases, with 7 bases spanning the gap. Germline CDR1 SGDLS, CDR2 YYNGEE. The CDR3 sequence is CASSVEGGTEAFF. CDR3 nucleotides: TGTGCCAGCAGCGTAGAAGGGGGCACTGAAGCTTTCTTT. The full variable domain, with the rest looked up from reference TRBV9 and TRBJ1-1, is DSGVTQTPKHLITATGQRVTLRCSPRSGDLSVYWYQQSLDQGLQFLIQYYNGEERAKGNILERFSAQQFPDLHSELNLSSLELGDSALYFCASSVEGGTEAFFGQGTRLTVV.

The rearrangement uses TRBV4-3 and TRBJ2-5; D is undetermined. Trimming removed 0 bases at V and 7 bases at J, with 15 bases between. The length of the CDR3 is 15 residues. Germline CDR1 is LGHNA and CDR2 is YSLEER. CDR3 sequence reads: CASSQDRATSLTQYF. The CDR3 nucleotides are TGCGCCAGCAGCCAAGATCGGGCTACCTCTCTGACCCAGTACTTC.

This sequence joins TRBV7-9 and TRBJ1-1; 8 nucleotides align to TRBD1. The germline gives CDR1 SEHNR, CDR2 FQNEAQ (reference sequence). Trimming cost V 4 bases and J 3 bases; bases outside gene matches: 4. This CDR3 has 14 amino acids. CDR3 in amino acids: CASSSTGGYTEAFF. The CDR3, as DNA: TGTGCCAGCAGCTCAACAGGGGGGTACACTGAAGCTTTCTTT.

The chain carries TRBV10-2 and TRBJ1-3, with unresolved D. V was pared by 1 base and J by 0 bases, with 7 bases between. The CDR3 length is 15 residues. Germline CDR1 is WSHSY and CDR2 is SAAADI. The chain's CDR3 is CASSEWSTSGNTIYF. As DNA, the CDR3 is TGCGCCAGCAGTGAGTGGTCCACCTCTGGAAACACCATATATTTT.

The chain carries TRBV23-1 and TRBJ2-3; TRBD1 matches at 10 bases. TRBV23-1 is recorded as an ORF, its role being uncertain. The CDR3 is made up of 17 amino acids. The ends lost 0 bases at V and 4 bases at J; junction bases unmatched: 7. CDR3 loop: CASSQSEGDRGADTQYF. The CDR3 DNA sequence: TGCGCCAGCAGTCAATCGGAGGGGGACAGGGGTGCAGATACGCAGTATTTT.

V and J are TRBV5-1 and TRBJ1-3, with D unresolved. Germline V lookup: CDR1 SGHRS, CDR2 YFSETQ. V gave up 5 bases and J gave up 2 bases, with 11 bases separating them. CDR3 length equals 14 residues. The CDR3: CASSRGDPGNTIYF. The CDR3 DNA follows: TGCGCCAGCAGTCGTGGCGACCCTGGAAACACCATATATTTT.

The V and J genes are TRBV5-6 and TRBJ1-1, with TRBD1 as a possible D gene (5 bases). Germline CDR1 and CDR2: SGHDT and YYEEEE. This CDR3 spans 16 amino acids. Trimming removed 0 bases at V and 4 bases at J, with 16 bases between. The CDR3 loop is CASSLGERGWGTEAFF. The CDR3, as DNA: TGTGCCAGCAGCTTGGGCGAGAGGGGCTGGGGCACTGAAGCTTTCTTT. Full variable domain (outside the CDR3, taken from reference TRBV5-6 and TRBJ1-1): DAGVTQSPTHLIKTRGQQVTLRCSPKSGHDTVSWYQQALGQGPQFIFQYYEEEERQRGNFPDRFSGHQFPNYSSELNVNALLLGDSALYLCASSLGERGWGTEAFFGQGTRLTVV.

This clone was counted once. J is TRBJ2-3 and V is TRBV6-6, with D possibly TRBD2 on 6 matching bases. CDR3 length: 16 residues. The germline V and J ends were trimmed by 7 bases and 4 bases, with 21 bases remaining between them. Germline V gene lookup returns CDR1 MNHNY and CDR2 SVGAGI (reference sequence). This chain's CDR3 is CASMSHRPGGSDTQYF. The CDR3 DNA is TGTGCCAGCATGTCCCACCGCCCCGGGGGATCAGATACGCAGTATTTT.

The genes are TRBV6-1 and TRBJ1-1; 9 bases map to TRBD1. Germline V lookup: CDR1 MNHNS, CDR2 SASEGT. CDR3 length: 13 amino acids. The junction had 9 bases not matched to a gene; V was cut back by 7 bases and J by 9 bases. CDR3 in DNA: TGTGCCAGCACCCAAGGACAGGGGTTTAAAGCTTTCTTT. Translation: CASTQGQGFKAFF.

The chain links TRBV4-2 to TRBJ2-1; D gene unclear. The germline V and J ends were trimmed by 1 base and 0 bases, with 13 bases remaining between them. The germline gives CDR1 LGHNA, CDR2 YNFKEQ. There are 17 residues in the CDR3. CDR3 sequence reads: CASSQGAGKSSYNEQFF. In DNA form, the CDR3 reads TGTGCCAGCAGCCAAGGGGCAGGAAAAAGCTCCTACAATGAGCAGTTCTTC.

The chain carries TRBV19 and TRBJ2-1; TRBD2 matches 8 bases. The CDR3 is 16 residues long. V shed 3 bases and J 4 bases; nucleotides not matched to a gene: 8. CDR1 LNHDA and CDR2 SQIVND come from the germline V gene (reference sequence). The CDR3 region is CASSITSGSTYNEQFF. CDR3 DNA sequence: TGTGCCAGTAGTATTACTAGCGGATCAACGTACAATGAGCAGTTCTTC.